A single T cell receptor beta chain is shown here with its context. The clone's antigen remains unknown. The junction differs from germline at one of its ends, possibly a read error. This sample is drawn from a study of metastatic and nonmetastatic thyroid tumors (TCRdb year 2020). Background for the entire study: Repertoires were compared across peripheral blood and tumor or nodule tissue samples from malignant and benign thyroid patients. General study outcomes and caveats: In both blood and tumor samples, malignant tumors were reported to have significantly higher TCR beta diversity than benign nodules.

The CDR3 starts with the cysteine, ends with the phenylalanine, and has 14 residues. Kept here is only the CDR3 DNA, which spans 42 bases and is read in frame from base 1. Reading the germline V gene (reference sequence) gives CDR1 LNHDA and CDR2 SQIVND. No treatment had been received by any patient before thyroid surgery. The study retrospectively analysed patient clinical samples collected from the early 2010s to the late 2010s using T-cell receptor beta sequencing. To prepare the library, PCR was applied. The sequencing machine was an Illumina HiSeq 4000. High-throughput sequencing was used to profile the CDR3 region of the TCR beta-chain in every patient. Per the original workflow: The researchers built a classifier to tell apart papillary thyroid cancer patients with distant metastasis, based on CDR3 differences among clinicopathological groups. To measure repertoire diversity the researchers used the Shannon index, while the Morisita-Horn index served to gauge how similar the tumor and blood repertoires were. In-frame beta chains were kept once TCRdb had trimmed the public reads at Q25 with fastp and called clones with MiXCR. TCRdb's processing, not the authors', yielded these V and J calls. The sample profile shows about 40,000 clones; approximately 15% of them were found once. 3.5% to 4% of the sample lies in the top ten.

Recombination connected TRBV19 to TRBJ1-5; the D gene remains uncertain. The sequenced sample was blood. The receptor was derived from a female donor with papillary thyroid cancer or a benign thyroid nodule (not recorded which). Some clones in this sample may be carry-over from other donors' samples. The CDR3 protein is CVSSILGGMEPQHF. In nucleotide form, the sequence is TGTGTCAGTAGTATCCTCGGAGGTATGGAGCCACAGCATTTT.